These 8 T cell receptor beta chains came from one sample sequenced in a study of Tregs in tolerant kidney transplant recipients (dated by TCRdb to the late 2010s). The library was made by the immunoSEQ multiplex PCR assay. This is the immuneACCESS table as TCRdb keeps it, with only in-frame sequences that have V and J called. A part of the clones is gone; compared with another copy, unresolved V genes explain less than half, and the rest is unexplained. The sample table records some 22,000 clones. The ten largest clonotypes hold over 4% of the sample. The time point label here, explained by the study, means: 6 months after combined kidney and bone marrow transplant. The transplants used related donors with nonmyeloablative bone marrow transplantation, and mixed chimerism in the human trials was transient. This material consisted of CD4+ T cells from blood (PBMCs), taken 6 months after the transplant. The receptors were sampled from a human patient who received a combined kidney and bone marrow transplant. After a transplant, some T cells may be the graft donor's own cells.

Notes on this clone: Coverage ceases 3 residues before the CDR3 finishes, and the germline J gene fills in the end. This rearrangement joins TRBV6-1 to TRBJ1-6; D is unresolved. The CDR3 runs to 17 residues. Per the germline V gene, CDR1 is MNHNS and CDR2 is SASEGT. V shed 1 base and J shed 12 bases, with 22 bases lying between them. CDR3: CASSEDLSPTSTRPLHF. The CDR3 DNA, read in part, is TGTGCCAGCAGTGAAGATTTGTCCCCGACATCCACTCGACCC.

Notes on this clone: The sequenced fragment ends 3 residues before the CDR3 boundary, so the rest is inferred from the germline J gene. The chain is built from TRBV6-2 or TRBV6-3 and TRBJ2-7, with 9 nucleotides matching TRBD2. The CDR3 extends over 15 amino acids. CDR1 MNHEY and CDR2 SVGEGT come from the germline V gene. V was clipped by 1 base and J by 4 bases; unmatched bases: 5. The CDR3: CASSYWGAGGYEQYF. Partial CDR3 DNA: TGTGCCAGCAGTTACTGGGGAGCGGGAGGATACGAG.

Worth noting for this clone: The CDR3 extends 3 residues past the end of the read, so its final part is completed from the germline J gene. This chain uses TRBV5-1 with TRBJ2-1; 16 nucleotides align to TRBD2. CDR1 and CDR2 from the germline V gene are SGHRS and YFSETQ. This CDR3 region has 16 residues. Losses at the gene ends were 4 bases for V and 6 bases for J; bases not matched to a gene: 4. This CDR3 reads CASSIGTSGGVNEQFF. The sequenced part of the CDR3 DNA is TGCGCCAGCAGCATCGGGACTAGCGGGGGGGTCAATGAG.

Considering frequency, this clone is medium-sized (0.01 to 0.1%). The read ends 3 residues before the CDR3 terminus; that terminus is restored from the germline J gene. The gene calls are TRBV7-2 and TRBJ2-4; TRBD1 matches at 10 bases. Germline-derived CDR1 and CDR2 are SGHTA and FQGNSA. The CDR3 has 15 amino acids. After removal of 5 bases from V and 7 bases from J, the junction contained 8 bases not matched to a gene. Incomplete CDR3 DNA: TGTGCCAGCAGCCCAACCGGGGACAGGGGTAACATT. It encodes CASSPTGDRGNI. The full CDR3 sequence reads CASSPTGDRGNIQYF. The full variable domain, its missing parts supplied by reference TRBV7-2 and TRBJ2-4, is GAGVSQSPSNKVTEKGKDVELRCDPISGHTALYWYRQSLGQGLEFLIYFQGNSAPDKSGLPSDRFSAERTGGSVSTLTIQRTQQEDSAVYLCASSPTGDRGNIQYFGAGTRLSVL.

In regard to this clone: The read stops 3 residues short of the end of the CDR3; the missing end is completed from the germline J gene. This rearrangement joins TRBV5-6 to TRBJ1-6, with 9 bases aligning to TRBD1. The length of the CDR3 is 15 residues. Germline-derived CDR1 and CDR2 are SGHDT and YYEEEE. Trimming at V came to 6 bases and at J to 8 bases, leaving 9 bases not matched to a gene. The CDR3 reads CASKLGDRVYSPLHF. The part of the CDR3 DNA that was read is TGTGCCAGCAAGCTTGGGGACAGGGTTTATTCACCC.

About this clone itself: The read terminates 3 residues ahead of where the CDR3 ends, so the germline J gene completes it. The chain employs TRBV18 and TRBJ1-2, with D possibly being TRBD1 (6 bases). This CDR3 has 13 amino acids. The V end was cut by 2 bases, the J end by 4 bases, with 8 bases between. Germline values: CDR1 KGHSH, CDR2 LQKENI. Partial CDR3 DNA: TGTGCCAGCTCACCAGGACAGCCCTATGGC. Translated: CASSPGQPYG. The whole CDR3 reads CASSPGQPYGYTF. Complete variable domain (other parts from reference TRBV18 and TRBJ1-2): NAGVMQNPRHLVRRRGQEARLRCSPMKGHSHVYWYRQLPEEGLKFMVYLQKENIIDESGMPKERFSAEFPKEGPSILRIQQVVRGDSAAYFCASSPGQPYGYTFGSGTRLTVV.

With regard to this clone: The CDR3 end falls 3 residues outside the read, so it is completed with the germline J gene. The V call is TRBV5-1, the J call TRBJ2-5, with TRBD2 matching over 7 bases. J gave up 2 bases and V 6 bases, and 7 bases lay outside the gene matches. CDR3 length equals 14 residues. Germline-derived CDR1 and CDR2 are SGHRS and YFSETQ. The covered CDR3 bases are TGCGCCAGCAATCCACTAGCGATTCAAGAGACC. Protein product: CASNPLAIQET. The complete CDR3 reads CASNPLAIQETQYF.

Details on this clone: The CDR3 is cut off 3 residues early in the read; its end comes from the germline J gene. The chain employs TRBV7-6 and TRBJ2-2, with 10 bases fitting TRBD2. The CDR3 extends over 18 amino acids. J gave up 5 bases and V 1 base, and 10 bases lay outside the gene matches. Germline CDR1 and CDR2: SGHVS and FNYEAQ. The sequenced part of the CDR3 DNA is TGTGCCAGCAGCTTAGTTCCTAGCGGGAGAAAGGGGACCGGGGAG. This sequence encodes CASSLVPSGRKGTGE. The complete CDR3 sequence is CASSLVPSGRKGTGELFF.